Following are 13 T cell receptor beta chains from one sample sequenced in a study of T-cell memory formation after mild COVID-19. TCRdb passed the 5' RACE reads through MiXCR, listing each CDR3 protein once. The repertoire holds under 250,000 distinct CDR3 sequences, with approximately 10% as singletons. The sequenced material came from PBMCs or a T cell subset sorted from them (not recorded which). Receptors were obtained from a man younger than 35 who had mild COVID-19 (a few samples of this study predate the infection). Cell type and time point are not known.

This clonotype was seen a handful of times. V is TRBV6-6 and J is TRBJ2-1; perhaps TRBD2 as D (6 bases). This CDR3 is built from 17 residues. Germline CDR1 reads MNHNY; CDR2 reads SVGAGI (reference sequence). The germline V and J ends were trimmed by 4 bases and 7 bases, with 23 bases remaining between them. DNA for the CDR3: TGTGCCAGCAGTTCTGGGGGGAGGAGACTAGGTAGGAATGAGCAGTTCTTC. As protein: CASSSGGRRLGRNEQFF.

This clonotype was recorded once. The chain has TRBV5-6 and TRBJ2-3; 7 bases are a match to TRBD1. The junction had 5 bases not matched to a gene; V was cut back by 4 bases and J by 0 bases. Germline assignment: CDR1 SGHDT and CDR2 YYEEEE. CDR3 length equals 15 residues. The CDR3 region is CASSRQGISTDTQYF. The CDR3 coding sequence is TGTGCCAGCAGCCGACAGGGTATTAGCACAGATACGCAGTATTTT.

This clonotype was counted between two and nine times. J is TRBJ1-4 and V is TRBV7-8, with a weak D call TRBD1 (6 bases). The V end was cut by 5 bases, the J end by 7 bases, with 11 bases between. Germline-derived CDR1 and CDR2 are SGHVS and FQNEAQ. The CDR3 has 13 residues. The CDR3 protein is CASSDGQREKLFF. The CDR3 DNA sequence: TGTGCCAGCAGCGACGGACAGCGTGAAAAACTGTTTTTT.

This clonotype was counted a few times. This rearrangement joins TRBV20-1 to TRBJ2-7, with 7 bases that match TRBD1. The CDR3 loop spans 14 amino acids. The V segment lost 6 bases and the J segment 5 bases; nucleotides outside the gene matches: 13. Germline-derived CDR1 and CDR2 are DFQATT and SNEGSKA (reference sequence). The CDR3 here is CSAPYQTGADEQYV. The CDR3 DNA follows: TGCAGTGCGCCGTACCAAACAGGGGCAGACGAGCAGTACGTC.

This sequence joins TRBV9 and TRBJ1-1; perhaps TRBD1 as D (5 bases). Looked up from germline, CDR1 is SGDLS and CDR2 is YYNGEE. CDR3 size: 17 residues. V was shortened by 0 bases and J by 2 bases, with 17 bases between the two germline ends. CDR3 residues: CASSVEESSGANTEAFF. Here the CDR3 DNA reads TGTGCCAGCAGCGTAGAGGAGTCATCCGGGGCTAACACTGAAGCTTTCTTT.

This clonotype turned up a few times. The chain couples TRBV20-1 to TRBJ1-1; tentative D call: TRBD1 (6 bases). V was trimmed by 3 bases and J by 1 base, leaving 9 bases between them. The CDR3 is 13 residues long. Germline assignment: CDR1 DFQATT and CDR2 SNEGSKA (reference sequence). The DNA for the CDR3 is TGCAGTGCTAGGTCAGGGGCGAACACTGAAGCTTTCTTT. This encodes CSARSGANTEAFF.

The genes are TRBV27 and TRBJ2-5, with 7 positions matching TRBD1. With 4 bases clipped from V and 7 bases from J, the junction kept 3 bases outside the gene matches. CDR3 size: 12 residues. Germline V gene data show CDR1 as MNHEY and CDR2 as SMNVEV (reference sequence). The CDR3 region is CASSSDRATQYF. For the CDR3, the DNA is TGTGCCAGCAGTTCCGACAGGGCGACCCAGTACTTC.

The chain joins TRBV4-3 to TRBJ1-2; D gene uncertain. The V gene's germline CDR1 is LGHNA and CDR2 YSLEER. V was clipped by 0 bases and J by 4 bases, with 12 bases between them. The length of the CDR3 is 15 residues. CDR3 residues: CASSQEGGRLYGYTF. DNA of the CDR3: TGCGCCAGCAGCCAAGAAGGCGGGAGACTCTATGGCTACACCTTC.

This clonotype appeared a few times. The gene calls are TRBV7-2 and TRBJ2-5; no clear D gene. CDR1 is SGHTA, CDR2 FQGNSA, per germline. The CDR3 is made up of 14 amino acids. Trimming took 5 bases from V and 9 from J, leaving 19 bases between them. The CDR3 nucleotides read TGTGCCAGCAGCGATGACTTTAGCCTGTTGGCCCAGTACTTC. Protein sequence: CASSDDFSLLAQYF. The entire variable domain, with the rest obtained from reference TRBV7-2 and TRBJ2-5, is as follows: GAGVSQSPSNKVTEKGKDVELRCDPISGHTALYWYRQSLGQGLEFLIYFQGNSAPDKSGLPSDRFSAERTGGSVSTLTIQRTQQEDSAVYLCASSDDFSLLAQYFGPGTRLLVL.

This clonotype was seen at least ten times. The chain recombines TRBV5-1 with TRBJ1-2; 7 bases match TRBD1. With V trimmed by 4 bases and J by 6 bases, 3 bases remained unmatched. The CDR3 is 12 residues long. Germline V gives CDR1 SGHRS, CDR2 YFSETQ. The CDR3 coding sequence is TGCGCCAGCAGCATGACAGGGAATGGCTACACCTTC. It is translated as CASSMTGNGYTF.

This clonotype was observed many times. The CDR3 reads CASSLGLGASYGYTF. For the CDR3, the DNA is TGTGCCAGCAGCTTAGGCTTGGGGGCGAGTTATGGCTACACCTTC. This chain links TRBV7-6 with TRBJ1-2; a weak D match, TRBD1 (6 bases). V lost 1 base and J 5 bases, leaving 14 bases between the germline ends. This CDR3 has 15 residues. Germline V gene data show CDR1 as SGHVS and CDR2 as FNYEAQ.

This chain connects TRBV10-3 to TRBJ1-1; D is unresolved. Trimming took off 4 bases at V and 2 bases at J, with 8 bases between the two ends. The germline gives CDR1 ENHRY, CDR2 SYGVKD. CDR3 length: 13 residues. The DNA for the CDR3 is TGTGCCATCAGTGCAACGAGTAACACTGAAGCTTTCTTT. Translated: CAISATSNTEAFF.

This clonotype has more than one count but fewer than ten. The V call is TRBV2, the J call TRBJ2-2, with 8 bases identical to TRBD2. CDR1 and CDR2 (germline): SNHLY, FYNNEI. V shed 7 bases, J shed 6 bases, and the junction held 4 bases outside the gene matches. The CDR3 extends over 13 amino acids. The chain's CDR3 is CASTPRGAGELFF. DNA of the CDR3: TGTGCCAGCACCCCGCGGGGGGCCGGGGAGCTGTTTTTT.